The rows below give T cell receptor beta chains drawn from one sample of a study of blood T cell repertoires in COVID-19. This table comes from immunoSEQ multiplex PCR, and its TCRdb copy is limited to in-frame clones, with some not included. The data contain about 120,000 clones, about 81% of them singletons. Sequencing input: peripheral blood. The source of these receptors is a woman aged 45-59 years with acute or convalescent COVID-19. CDR3s include the opening cysteine and the closing phenylalanine or tryptophan. The D gene is left open where the match is weak. Rows give clone size only sometimes, using once, few, many, or a class for an expanded clone.

clone size	CDR3 length	V gene	D gene	J gene	CDR3 protein	CDR3 DNA
NA	14	TRBV6-5	TRBD1	TRBJ1-6	CASSLTGENSPLHF	TGTGCCAGCAGCCTGACAGGGGAGAATTCACCCCTCCACTTT
NA	15	TRBV29-1	TRBD2	TRBJ2-1	CSERPGLAGRNEQFF	TGCAGCGAAAGACCGGGACTAGCGGGACGCAATGAGCAGTTCTTC
NA	13	TRBV29-1	NA	TRBJ1-2	CSVGQTRNYGYTF	TGCAGCGTTGGACAGACCCGTAACTATGGCTACACCTTC
few	16	TRBV4-1	NA	TRBJ2-1	CASSPRWSSSYNEQFF	TGCGCCAGCAGCCCAAGGTGGAGTTCGTCGTACAATGAGCAGTTCTTC
NA	16	TRBV14	TRBD2	TRBJ2-1	CASSQDIGRSNNEQFF	TGTGCCAGCAGCCAAGATATCGGGAGGAGCAACAATGAGCAGTTCTTC
NA	18	TRBV28	TRBD1	TRBJ1-3	CASSTRTGGIYSGNTIYF	TGTGCCAGCAGTACCAGGACAGGGGGGATTTACTCTGGAAACACCATATATTTT
NA	13	TRBV2	NA	TRBJ1-1	CASSYTGNTEAFF	TGTGCCAGCAGTTATACAGGGAACACTGAAGCTTTCTTT
few	14	TRBV29-1	TRBD1	TRBJ2-1	CSVEGAGGANEQFF	TGCAGCGTTGAGGGGGCAGGGGGAGCGAATGAGCAGTTCTTC
NA	13	TRBV24-1	NA	TRBJ1-1	CATSDLNTNEAFF	TGTGCCACCAGTGATTTGAACACAAATGAAGCTTTCTTT
NA	15	TRBV28	TRBD1	TRBJ1-2	CASSLETRTGFGYTF	TGTGCCAGCAGTCTAGAAACGAGGACAGGGTTCGGCTACACCTTC
NA	12	TRBV2	NA	TRBJ1-4	CAGHQGFEKLFF	TGTGCCGGCCATCAGGGTTTCGAAAAACTGTTTTTT
NA	14	TRBV6-6	TRBD1	TRBJ1-5	CASSYRGSNQPQHF	TGTGCCAGCAGCTACAGGGGGAGCAATCAGCCCCAGCATTTT
NA	16	TRBV5-1	TRBD2	TRBJ2-1	CASSLVGAGAGNEQFF	TGCGCCAGCAGCTTGGTAGGAGCGGGGGCTGGTAATGAGCAGTTCTTC
few	13	TRBV7-3	TRBD1	TRBJ2-5	CASSLGQGETQYF	TGTGCCAGCAGCCTCGGACAGGGAGAGACCCAGTACTTC
NA	14	TRBV30	NA	TRBJ1-1	CARRGGALNTEAFF	TGTGCCCGTCGAGGGGGGGCACTGAACACTGAAGCTTTCTTT
NA	16	TRBV14	NA	TRBJ1-4	CASSQEGRGINEKLFF	TGTGCCAGCAGCCAAGAGGGGAGGGGAATCAATGAAAAACTGTTTTTT
once	14	TRBV19	NA	TRBJ1-2	CASSIESSNYGYTF	TGTGCCAGTAGTATAGAGTCATCTAACTATGGCTACACCTTC
NA	15	TRBV2	TRBD2	TRBJ2-1	CAARALAGPYNEQFF	TGTGCCGCCCGGGCGCTAGCGGGCCCCTACAATGAGCAGTTCTTC
NA	13	TRBV30	NA	TRBJ1-5	CAWGGHSNQPQHF	TGTGCCTGGGGGGGACACTCCAATCAGCCCCAGCATTTT
NA	14	TRBV2	NA	TRBJ1-5	CASSEFSGGQPQHF	TGTGCCAGCAGTGAGTTCAGTGGAGGTCAGCCCCAGCATTTT
NA	14	TRBV5-1	TRBD2	TRBJ2-1	CASSLILADNEQFF	TGCGCCAGCAGCTTGATACTAGCGGACAATGAGCAGTTCTTC
NA	14	TRBV19	TRBD1	TRBJ1-1	CASSRTGRTTEAFF	TGTGCCAGTAGTAGGACAGGGCGGACCACTGAAGCTTTCTTT
few	15	TRBV3-1/TRBV3-2	TRBD1	TRBJ1-1	CASSQGDRLNTEAFF	TGTGCCAGCAGCCAAGGGGACAGGTTGAACACTGAAGCTTTCTTT
NA	15	TRBV4-1	TRBD2	TRBJ2-5	CASSLAGTYRETQYF	TGCGCCAGCAGCCTAGCGGGGACCTACCGGGAGACCCAGTACTTC
NA	17	TRBV5-5	NA	TRBJ2-1	CASSLPPRGETHNEQFF	TGTGCCAGCAGCTTGCCTCCTAGGGGCGAGACGCACAATGAGCAGTTCTTC
NA	12	TRBV5-1	NA	TRBJ1-1	CASSYDTTEAFF	TGCGCCAGCAGCTATGACACCACTGAAGCTTTCTTT
NA	15	TRBV6-5	TRBD1	TRBJ1-5	CASSSPDRGNQPQHF	TGTGCCAGCAGTTCCCCCGACAGGGGAAATCAGCCCCAGCATTTT
NA	16	TRBV19	TRBD1	TRBJ1-5	CASSAMDRTGYQPQHF	TGTGCCAGTAGTGCTATGGACAGGACCGGATATCAGCCCCAGCATTTT
NA	13	TRBV12-1	NA	TRBJ1-4	CASTDRGEEKLFF	TGTGCCAGCACGGACAGGGGAGAGGAAAAACTGTTTTTT
NA	13	TRBV6-5	NA	TRBJ1-1	CATMAGSHTEAFF	TGTGCCACCATGGCGGGCAGCCACACTGAAGCTTTCTTT
NA	17	TRBV5-1	NA	TRBJ2-1	CASSFPPKTGYYNEQFF	TGCGCCAGCAGCTTCCCCCCCAAGACAGGCTATTACAATGAGCAGTTCTTC
NA	15	TRBV10-3	TRBD1	TRBJ1-2	CAISESHRGNYGYTF	TGTGCCATCAGTGAGTCACACAGGGGGAACTATGGCTACACCTTC
NA	14	TRBV2	NA	TRBJ1-1	CASRGDTSNTEAFF	TGTGCCAGCAGGGGGGACACCTCGAACACTGAAGCTTTCTTT
NA	14	TRBV5-1	TRBD2	TRBJ2-5	CASSLVAGSETQYF	TGCGCCAGCAGCTTGGTAGCGGGATCGGAGACCCAGTACTTC
NA	16	TRBV28	TRBD1	TRBJ1-5	CASSKGQGYDGQPQHF	TGTGCCAGCAGTAAGGGACAGGGTTATGATGGGCAGCCCCAGCATTTT
once	12	TRBV28	NA	TRBJ1-1	CASSSGNTEAFF	TGTGCCAGCAGTTCAGGGAACACTGAAGCTTTCTTT
NA	14	TRBV4-2	TRBD1	TRBJ1-2	CASSATTGAYGYTF	TGTGCCAGCAGCGCTACGACAGGGGCTTATGGCTACACCTTC
NA	15	TRBV7-8	TRBD1	TRBJ1-5	CASSLVGQSNQPQHF	TGTGCCAGCAGCTTAGTGGGACAGAGCAATCAGCCCCAGCATTTT
NA	14	TRBV27	NA	TRBJ1-3	CASSPDSSGNTIYF	TGTGCCAGCAGCCCAGACAGCTCTGGAAACACCATATATTTT
NA	15	TRBV5-4	TRBD2	TRBJ2-2	CASSFSGGSFGELFF	TGTGCCAGCAGCTTTAGCGGGGGGTCCTTCGGGGAGCTGTTTTTT
NA	14	TRBV27	TRBD2	TRBJ2-1	CASSLTRGGNEQFF	TGTGCCAGCAGTTTAACTCGGGGGGGGAATGAGCAGTTCTTC
NA	14	TRBV7-3	TRBD1	TRBJ1-1	CASTQGALNTEAFF	TGTGCCAGCACACAGGGGGCACTGAACACTGAAGCTTTCTTT
NA	15	TRBV4-1	TRBD1	TRBJ2-2	CASKRGQGGTGELFF	TGCGCCAGCAAGAGGGGACAGGGGGGCACCGGGGAGCTGTTTTTT
few	16	TRBV6-5	TRBD2	TRBJ2-1	CASSYGASGGPKEQFF	TGTGCCAGCAGTTATGGAGCTAGCGGGGGCCCTAAGGAGCAGTTCTTC
NA	14	TRBV19	NA	TRBJ1-6	CASTPGNYNSPLHF	TGTGCCAGTACACCAGGCAACTATAATTCACCCCTCCACTTT
NA	12	TRBV20-1	NA	TRBJ2-2	CSASSGSGELFF	TGCAGTGCTAGTTCGGGGTCCGGGGAGCTGTTTTTT
few	13	TRBV15	NA	TRBJ1-1	CATSGSMNTEAFF	TGTGCCACCAGCGGCAGTATGAACACTGAAGCTTTCTTT